This TCR beta chain was sequenced for a study of blood T cell repertoires in COVID-19. Here immunoSEQ multiplex PCR was the method, and the copy in TCRdb shows in-frame clones only, minus some. The profile shows about 140,000 clones, less than 90% of them singletons. The germline V gene encodes CDR1 WNHNN and CDR2 SYGVQD (reference sequence). This CDR3 contains 13 residues. Trimming removed 5 bases at V and 4 bases at J, with 11 bases between. The V and J genes are TRBV10-1 and TRBJ1-1; the D is unclear. The clonotype comes from a man aged 40-50 years with acute COVID-19. Sequenced material: PBMCs or T cells enriched from blood (not recorded which). In DNA, the CDR3 is TGCGCCAGCAGTACAGAATTTGGCACTGAAGCTTTCTTT. Protein product: CASSTEFGTEAFF.